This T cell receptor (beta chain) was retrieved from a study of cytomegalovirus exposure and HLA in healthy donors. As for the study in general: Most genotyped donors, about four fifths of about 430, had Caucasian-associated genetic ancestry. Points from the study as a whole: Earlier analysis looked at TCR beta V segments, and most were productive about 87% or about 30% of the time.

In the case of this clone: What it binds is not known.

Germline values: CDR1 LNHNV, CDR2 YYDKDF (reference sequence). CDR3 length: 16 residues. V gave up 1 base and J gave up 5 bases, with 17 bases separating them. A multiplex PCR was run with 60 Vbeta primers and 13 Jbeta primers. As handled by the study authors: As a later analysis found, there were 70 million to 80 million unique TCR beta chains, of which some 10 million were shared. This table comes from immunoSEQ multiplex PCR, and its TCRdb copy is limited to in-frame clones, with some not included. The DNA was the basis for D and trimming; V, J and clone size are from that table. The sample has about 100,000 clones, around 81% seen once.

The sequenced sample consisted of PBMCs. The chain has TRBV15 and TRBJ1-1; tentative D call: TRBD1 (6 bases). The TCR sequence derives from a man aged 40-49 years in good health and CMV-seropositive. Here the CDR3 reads CATSRGAGVKRTEAFF. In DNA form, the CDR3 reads TGTGCCACCAGCAGAGGGGCAGGGGTTAAGCGAACTGAAGCTTTCTTT.